Listed below are T cell receptor beta chains from one sample, sequenced in a study of response to subunit inactivated influenza vaccine. TCRdb itself ran the RT-PCR reads through MiXCR, one entry per CDR3 protein. This sample has roughly 520,000 distinct CDR3 sequences, with 25% found just once. Sequenced here: CD4+ T cells sorted from PBMCs, sampled 5 to 6 days after vaccination. The receptor set was obtained from a man in his fifties or sixties who received an inactivated influenza vaccine. The CDR3 runs from the conserved cysteine through the conserved F or W. D genes are given only for firm matches. Expanded clones get a size class; other rows say once, few or many, or leave the size out.

cdr3_length clone_size j_call v_call d_call cdr3_aa cdr3_nt
14 few TRBJ2-3 TRBV7-3 . CASSLKDYTDTQYF TGTGCCAGCAGCTTAAAGGACTACACAGATACGCAGTATTTT
16 . TRBJ2-3 TRBV7-2 TRBD2 CASSSQRGLGTDTQYF TGTGCCAGCAGCTCACAGCGGGGTTTAGGGACAGATACGCAGTATTTT
14 few TRBJ2-7 TRBV11-2 . CASSPTTGYYEQYF TGTGCCAGCAGCCCCACCACAGGGTACTACGAGCAGTACTTC
16 few TRBJ1-3 TRBV12-3/TRBV12-4 . CASSLWAKDSGNTIYF TGTGCCAGCAGTTTATGGGCGAAAGACTCTGGAAACACCATATATTTT
18 . TRBJ2-4 TRBV12-3/TRBV12-4 TRBD2 CASRQGLAGGLAKNIQYF TGTGCCAGCAGGCAAGGACTAGCGGGAGGGCTTGCCAAAAACATTCAGTACTTC
14 many TRBJ2-1 TRBV20-1 . CSARPGSSYNEQFF TGCAGTGCTAGACCGGGGAGCTCCTACAATGAGCAGTTCTTC
14 many TRBJ2-7 TRBV20-1 TRBD2 CSARGPSGGYEQYF TGCAGTGCTAGAGGTCCCTCGGGGGGATACGAGCAGTACTTC
15 . TRBJ2-2 TRBV15 TRBD2 CATSREAGGTGELFF TGTGCCACCAGCAGAGAGGCGGGAGGGACCGGGGAGCTGTTTTTT
15 . TRBJ2-3 TRBV29-1 TRBD1 CSVLGQGFPGHTQYF TGCAGCGTTCTGGGACAGGGCTTCCCGGGACATACGCAGTATTTT
16 . TRBJ2-3 TRBV28 TRBD2 CASSLWTGGRTDTQYF TGTGCCAGCAGTTTATGGACGGGAGGTCGCACAGATACGCAGTATTTT
13 . TRBJ2-5 TRBV9 . CASSVNPQETQYF TGTGCCAGCAGCGTAAACCCCCAAGAGACCCAGTACTTC
14 few TRBJ2-7 TRBV5-1 . CASSYRVGPYEQYF TGCGCCAGCAGCTACAGGGTTGGGCCCTACGAGCAGTACTTC
13 . TRBJ2-7 TRBV6-6 TRBD1 CATRDRVTDEQYF TGTGCCACCCGGGACAGGGTGACCGACGAGCAGTACTTC
13 few TRBJ2-1 TRBV12-3/TRBV12-4 TRBD2 CASSHTSGNEQFF TGTGCCAGCAGTCACACTAGCGGCAATGAGCAGTTCTTC
13 few TRBJ2-7 TRBV12-3/TRBV12-4 . CASSLEEGSEQYF TGTGCCAGCAGTTTAGAGGAGGGGTCCGAGCAGTACTTC
13 . TRBJ2-1 TRBV7-9 . CASSLTHDNEQFF TGTGCCAGCAGCTTAACACACGACAATGAGCAGTTCTTC
14 . TRBJ2-3 TRBV30 TRBD2 CAWSGAGREDTQYF TGTGCCTGGAGTGGAGCGGGGAGAGAAGATACGCAGTATTTT
13 . TRBJ1-5 TRBV6-6 . CASNHRDTQPQHF TGTGCCAGCAATCACCGGGACACTCAGCCCCAGCATTTT
14 few TRBJ2-4 TRBV18 . CASSPRQPPGIQYF TGTGCCAGCTCACCACGACAGCCGCCTGGCATTCAGTACTTC
12 few TRBJ2-7 TRBV6-5 TRBD1 CASSRQGDEQYF TGTGCCAGCAGTCGACAGGGTGACGAGCAGTACTTC
11 . TRBJ2-1 TRBV7-6 . CASSGSNEQFF TGTGCCAGCAGCGGTTCAAATGAGCAGTTCTTC
16 . TRBJ2-3 TRBV5-1 . CASSHRPGRTTDTQYF TGCGCCAGCAGCCACCGGCCGGGACGGACCACAGATACGCAGTATTTT
13 . TRBJ2-1 TRBV5-6 . CASSELPGGEQFF TGTGCCAGCAGCGAGCTCCCGGGGGGCGAGCAGTTCTTC
13 many TRBJ1-1 TRBV29-1 . CSDTGPRNTEAFF TGCAGCGATACGGGACCGAGGAACACTGAAGCTTTCTTT
15 few TRBJ2-5 TRBV5-1 TRBD2 CASSLTGLAGETQYF TGCGCCAGCAGCCTAACGGGACTAGCGGGGGAGACCCAGTACTTC
14 . TRBJ2-2 TRBV24-1 . CATSDWRQTGELFF TGTGCCACCAGTGATTGGCGACAGACCGGGGAGCTGTTTTTT
15 . TRBJ2-6 TRBV10-3 . CAIRDQGPGANVLTF TGTGCCATCAGGGACCAGGGCCCTGGGGCCAACGTCCTGACTTTC
14 . TRBJ2-6 TRBV12-3/TRBV12-4 . CASTRGAGTNVLTF TGTGCCAGCACACGGGGGGCTGGGACCAACGTCCTGACTTTC
15 . TRBJ1-1 TRBV7-2 TRBD1 CASSLDRGLETEAFF TGTGCCAGCAGCTTAGACAGGGGCTTGGAAACTGAAGCTTTCTTT
14 . TRBJ2-3 TRBV20-1 . CSASDVRGTDTQYF TGCAGTGCTAGTGATGTGCGGGGCACAGATACGCAGTATTTT
14 . TRBJ2-2 TRBV5-6 . CASSPGTRTGELFF TGTGCCAGCAGCCCCGGGACAAGAACCGGGGAGCTGTTTTTT
14 . TRBJ2-3 TRBV5-1 . CASSPGTNSDTQYF TGCGCCAGCAGTCCCGGGACGAACTCAGATACGCAGTATTTT
13 few TRBJ1-5 TRBV12-3/TRBV12-4 . CASSLFRGSPQHF TGTGCCAGCAGTTTATTCAGGGGATCGCCCCAGCATTTT
12 once TRBJ2-6 TRBV7-9 . CATLTGANVLTF TGTGCCACCTTGACAGGGGCCAACGTCCTGACTTTC
14 few TRBJ2-7 TRBV4-1 . CASSLSLITYEQYF TGCGCCAGCAGCCTGAGTCTAATAACCTACGAGCAGTACTTC
13 . TRBJ2-1 TRBV29-1 . CSVGDSSYNEQFF TGCAGCGTTGGTGACAGCTCCTACAATGAGCAGTTCTTC
13 . TRBJ2-7 TRBV20-1 . CSARLTTPYEQYF TGCAGTGCTAGGTTGACAACCCCCTACGAGCAGTACTTC
13 few TRBJ1-1 TRBV12-3/TRBV12-4 . CASSLTLNTEAFF TGTGCCAGCAGTTTGACGCTGAACACTGAAGCTTTCTTT
16 few TRBJ2-2 TRBV7-2 . CASSLEVNTNTGELFF TGTGCCAGCAGCTTAGAGGTTAATACGAACACCGGGGAGCTGTTTTTT
14 . TRBJ2-5 TRBV7-2 TRBD2 CASTSGTIGETQYF TGTGCCAGCACCAGCGGGACTATCGGGGAGACCCAGTACTTC
15 . TRBJ2-3 TRBV5-6 TRBD1 CASSLQGHGTDTQYF TGTGCCAGCAGCTTACAGGGGCATGGGACAGATACGCAGTATTTT